This T cell receptor beta chain was retrieved from a study of T-cell reconstitution after alpha-beta-depleted transplantation in children (dated by TCRdb to the mid-2010s). For the wider study: The study quantitatively tracked T-cell immune reconstitution after TCRalphabeta/CD19-depleted allogeneic hematopoietic cell transplantation in children using TCR repertoire profiling.

This clonotype was found a few times. The antigen this receptor binds is unknown. No much larger clonotype is one base removed from it; base qualities were not supplied. Libraries were made using PCR. Sequencing used an Illumina HiSeq 2500. Molecular barcoding was employed in the preparation of TCR libraries, with unique molecular identifiers being used to normalize TCRbeta repertoire quantification. Through fastp at Q25 and MiXCR, TCRdb rebuilt clones from the public reads, retaining in-frame beta chains. Entries are consolidated by CDR3 protein sequence, retaining the most common genes and DNA. Here the sample has more than 90,000 distinct CDR3 sequences; roughly 8% occur a single time. The biggest ten clones account for just under 7% of the sample. The clonotype was recovered from a human donor who donated a stem cell graft to a child with congenital amegakaryocytic thrombocytopenia. Sequenced material: PBMCs from the stem cell graft donor, taken from the stem cell graft.

For the CDR3, the sequence is CASTTTGQDSGNTIYF. The nucleotide sequence reads as follows: TGCGCCAGCACCACGACCGGACAGGACTCTGGAAACACCATATATTTT. Recombination joined TRBV10-2 with TRBJ1-3; 7 of the junction bases match TRBD1. The CDR3 starts with the cysteine, ends with the phenylalanine, and has 16 residues. Of the read, only the CDR3 DNA is kept; its 48 bases are in frame from base 1. CDR1 and CDR2 (WSHSY, SAAADI) derive from the germline V gene. Relative to germline, V is missing 7 bases and J is missing 0 bases, with 9 bases of the junction outside any gene match.